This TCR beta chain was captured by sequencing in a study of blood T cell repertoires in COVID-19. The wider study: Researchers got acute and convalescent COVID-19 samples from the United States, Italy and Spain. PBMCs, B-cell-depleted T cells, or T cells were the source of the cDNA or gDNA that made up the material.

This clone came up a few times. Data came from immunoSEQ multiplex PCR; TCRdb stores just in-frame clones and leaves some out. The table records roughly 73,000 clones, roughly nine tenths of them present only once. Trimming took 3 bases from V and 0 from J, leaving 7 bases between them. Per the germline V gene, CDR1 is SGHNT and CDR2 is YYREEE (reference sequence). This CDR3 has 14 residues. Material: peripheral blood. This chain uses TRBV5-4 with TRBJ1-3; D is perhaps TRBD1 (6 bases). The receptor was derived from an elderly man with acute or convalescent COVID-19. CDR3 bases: TGTGCCAGCAGCTCACAGGGCTCTGGAAACACCATATATTTT. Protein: CASSSQGSGNTIYF.